Below, one TCR beta chain is given with its context. Participant ages covered about 18 to 95 years across some 25 US areas. Assignment of participants to cohorts was predicated upon participant-reported clinical history. Clones were sequenced by immunoSEQ multiplex PCR, and TCRdb holds only the in-frame ones, with some missing. The table has over 250,000 clones, around 89% seen once. From germline, CDR1 is LGHNA and CDR2 YNFKEQ. The CDR3 contains 22 residues. Unmatched junction bases numbered 21, after V lost 0 bases and J lost 1 base. The sample comes from a study of blood T cell repertoires in COVID-19.

The origin of this receptor is a woman aged 50 to 60 who had recovered from COVID-19. The gene calls are TRBV4-2 and TRBJ1-5; 7 nucleotides align to TRBD1. Sequenced material: PBMCs or T cells enriched from blood (not recorded which). The CDR3 reads CASSQDSGAGRIGTESNQPQHF. The CDR3, as DNA: TGTGCCAGCAGCCAAGATTCGGGAGCAGGGAGAATTGGGACAGAAAGCAATCAGCCCCAGCATTTT.